This TCR beta chain was sequenced during a study of blood T cell repertoires in COVID-19. As for the study in general: Samples representing acute and convalescent COVID-19 were sourced from the United States, Italy and Spain. From T cells, B-cell-depleted T cells, or PBMCs came the material, which was cDNA or gDNA.

In the authors' methods: Amplification from reference gene primers served as the basis for estimated nucleated cell counts. Profiled with immunoSEQ multiplex PCR; TCRdb holds only in-frame clones, not every one. V and J calls plus clone size are reproduced from that table; the DNA served to infer D and trimming. The sample has approximately 250,000 clones; 84% are singletons. The CDR3 consists of 14 residues. Germline V gives CDR1 SNHLY, CDR2 FYNNEI. V was trimmed by 3 bases and J by 3 bases, leaving 11 bases between them. This clone was detected only once. This clonotype was sampled from a middle-aged woman who had recovered from COVID-19. The chain employs TRBV2 and TRBJ1-2; D may be TRBD1 (6 bases). Material: peripheral blood. CDR3: CASSEWTDDYGYTF. The CDR3, as DNA: TGTGCCAGCAGTGAGTGGACAGACGACTATGGCTACACCTTC. Supplemented by reference TRBV2 and TRBJ1-2, the full variable domain reads EPEVTQTPSHQVTQMGQEVILRCVPISNHLYFYWYRQILGQKVEFLVSFYNNEISEKSEIFDDQFSVERPDGSNFTLKIRSTKLEDSAMYFCASSEWTDDYGYTFGSGTRLTVV.